A single sample is the source of the 12 T cell receptor beta chains below, sequenced in a study of shared clonotypes between healthy human individuals. Repertoires were generated with immunoSEQ multiplex PCR, while TCRdb's copy carries only in-frame clones and drops some. The sample yields roughly 1.4 million clones, 98% seen once. The sample was naive CD4+ T cells sorted from blood. Subset specified: CD45RA+ positively selected. Receptor source: a man between 25 and 39 years old in good health.

The chain uses TRBV5-8 and TRBJ2-7, with D unresolved. Germline V CDR1 and CDR2: SGHTS, YDEGEE. The CDR3 is made up of 13 amino acids. V shed 2 bases and J shed 2 bases, with 8 bases lying between them. The CDR3, as DNA: TGTGCCAGCAGCTTCCGTAGGACCTACGAGCAGTACTTC. Translated, it gives CASSFRRTYEQYF.

CDR3 protein: CASSLTWDRAEYNEQFF. CDR3 in DNA: TGTGCCAGCAGCCTCACCTGGGACAGGGCAGAATACAATGAGCAGTTCTTC. The J gene is TRBJ2-1, the V gene TRBV7-9; 9 nucleotides match TRBD1. V was clipped by 5 bases and J by 4 bases; unmatched bases: 12. The CDR3 sequence is 17 residues long. Germline CDR1 is SEHNR and CDR2 is FQNEAQ (reference sequence).

The V call is TRBV7-2, the J call TRBJ1-1, with unresolved D. The CDR3 length is 13 residues. CDR1 is SGHTA and CDR2 is FQGNSA in the germline V gene. The V gene lost 1 base and the J gene lost 0 bases, with 3 bases spanning the gap. CDR3: CASSLDVNTEAFF. CDR3 bases: TGTGCCAGCAGCTTAGATGTGAACACTGAAGCTTTCTTT.

J is TRBJ2-7 and V is TRBV5-1; D might be TRBD2 (5 bases). Germline loops: CDR1 SGHRS, CDR2 YFSETQ. This CDR3 has 16 amino acids. V lost 7 bases to trimming and J lost 2 bases, with 22 bases between them. CDR3 DNA: TGCGCCAGCTGTCGGGGATGGGGAACTGGGCCCTACGAGCAGTACTTC. Its translation: CASCRGWGTGPYEQYF.

CDR3 in DNA: TGTGCCAGTAGTAAAGACTTTAGCGGGAGGGACTCCTACGAGCAGTACTTC. Residues: CASSKDFSGRDSYEQYF. The chain has TRBV19 and TRBJ2-7; 11 nucleotides agree with TRBD2. CDR3 size: 17 residues. CDR1 is LNHDA, CDR2 SQIVND, per germline (reference sequence). Losses at the gene ends were 4 bases for V and 0 bases for J; bases not matched to a gene: 8.

The V call is TRBV27, the J call TRBJ2-7, with 8 nucleotides matching TRBD2. With V trimmed by 2 bases and J by 3 bases, 3 bases remained unmatched. This CDR3 has 14 residues. Germline-derived CDR1 and CDR2 are MNHEY and SMNVEV (reference sequence). This CDR3 is CASSLVAGHYEQYF. The DNA of the CDR3 is TGTGCCAGCAGTTTAGTAGCGGGACACTACGAGCAGTACTTC.

For this clone: The identical CDR3 is also encoded by other nucleotide sequences in the sample. The V call is TRBV28, the J call TRBJ2-7; 10 nucleotides line up with TRBD2. The V and J ends lost 4 bases and 4 bases, in that order; junction bases with no gene match: 4. The CDR3 runs 14 residues. The V gene's germline CDR1 is MDHEN and CDR2 SYDVKM. In DNA form, the CDR3 reads TGTGCCAGCAGTTCTAGCGGGAGTTCTTACGAGCAGTACTTC. It yields the protein CASSSSGSSYEQYF.

V is TRBV6-1 and J is TRBJ2-1; D is unclear. Trimming pared 5 bases from V and 9 bases from J, leaving 8 bases between. The CDR3 is 11 residues long. Germline V gives CDR1 MNHNS, CDR2 SASEGT. CDR3 sequence (DNA): TGTGCCAGCAGTCCGTACGCTGAGCAGTTCTTC. Encoded protein: CASSPYAEQFF.

CDR3 residues: CASSVEGRHGYTF. The CDR3 DNA follows: TGTGCCAGCAGCGTAGAGGGCAGACATGGCTACACCTTC. The V gene is TRBV9, the J gene TRBJ1-2; no reliable D call. The ends were cut back, 0 bases at V and 6 bases at J, with 9 bases in the middle. CDR3 size: 13 residues. Germline loops: CDR1 SGDLS, CDR2 YYNGEE. The complete variable domain, with remaining parts taken from reference TRBV9 and TRBJ1-2, reads DSGVTQTPKHLITATGQRVTLRCSPRSGDLSVYWYQQSLDQGLQFLIQYYNGEERAKGNILERFSAQQFPDLHSELNLSSLELGDSALYFCASSVEGRHGYTFGSGTRLTVV.

In DNA, the CDR3 is TGTGCCAGCAGTGCCCATGACAGGAACACTGAAGCTTTCTTT. Encoded protein: CASSAHDRNTEAFF. The chain has TRBV2 and TRBJ1-1; tentatively, D is TRBD1 (5 bases). CDR1 SNHLY and CDR2 FYNNEI come from the germline V gene. The CDR3 sequence is 14 residues long. V was pared by 4 bases and J by 1 base, with 10 bases between.

The chain carries TRBV10-3 and TRBJ2-2; 15 positions match TRBD2. The CDR3 consists of 17 residues. Germline CDR1 ENHRY, CDR2 SYGVKD. After removal of 4 bases from V and 6 bases from J, the junction contained 6 bases not matched to a gene. The CDR3 spells CAISGTSGRAVAGELFF. CDR3 nucleotides: TGTGCCATCAGTGGGACTAGCGGGAGGGCCGTGGCCGGGGAGCTGTTTTTT.

The chain employs TRBV5-4 and TRBJ2-1; no definite D call. CDR1 is SGHNT, CDR2 YYREEE, per germline (reference sequence). V was shortened by 5 bases and J by 3 bases, with 9 bases between the two germline ends. The CDR3 has 13 amino acids. The CDR3 reads CASRISDYNEQFF. DNA of the CDR3: TGTGCCAGCAGAATCTCCGACTACAATGAGCAGTTCTTC.